These 21 T cell receptor beta chains came from one sample sequenced in a study of T cell responses to AZD1222 COVID-19 vaccine. TCRdb's copy holds only in-frame clones and misses some; the assay was immunoSEQ multiplex PCR. The sample comprises some 100,000 clones, 80% to 90% of which are singletons, and roughly 6.9% rests with the top ten. This specimen consisted of peripheral blood, obtained 28 days after the second AZD1222 dose. Receptor source: an adult who received the AZD1222 COVID-19 vaccine.

This clone was observed a single time. This chain uses TRBV11-3 with TRBJ2-7; weak D call: TRBD1 (5 bases). The CDR3 extends over 12 amino acids. The germline gives CDR1 SGHNT, CDR2 YENEEA. The V gene lost 5 bases and the J gene lost 10 bases, with 15 bases spanning the gap. The chain's CDR3 is CASSPKPGKQYF. The CDR3 DNA follows: TGTGCCAGCAGCCCGAAGCCAGGGAAACAGTACTTC.

The chain has TRBV11-2 and TRBJ2-6, with 13 bases aligning to TRBD2. The germline V gene has CDR1 SGHAT and CDR2 FQNNGV. This CDR3 has 17 amino acids. With 6 bases clipped from V and 3 bases from J, the junction kept 5 bases outside the gene matches. DNA for the CDR3: TGTGCCAGCAGGAGTGGACTAGCGGGAGATGGGGCCAACGTCCTGACTTTC. Translation: CASRSGLAGDGANVLTF.

This sequence joins TRBV3-1 (or the pseudogene TRBV3-2) and TRBJ1-6; D is unclear. V was shortened by 4 bases and J by 0 bases, with 10 bases between the two germline ends. This CDR3 has 16 residues. CDR1 and CDR2 (germline): LGHDT, YNNKEL (reference sequence). The CDR3 sequence is CASSRGSFSYNSPLHF. The CDR3 DNA follows: TGTGCCAGCAGCCGCGGCAGCTTCTCCTATAATTCACCCCTCCACTTT.

The genes are TRBV2 and TRBJ1-4; D may be TRBD1 (5 bases). V was trimmed by 7 bases and J by 0 bases, leaving 12 bases between them. CDR1 and CDR2 from the germline V gene are SNHLY and FYNNEI. This CDR3 has 15 residues. CDR3 loop: CASTDRGATNEKLFF. In DNA, the CDR3 is TGTGCCAGCACCGATAGGGGAGCAACTAATGAAAAACTGTTTTTT.

The chain uses TRBV11-3 and TRBJ2-5, with 7 bases aligning to TRBD1. V lost 0 bases and J lost 0; bases outside the gene matches: 7. CDR1 and CDR2 from the germline V gene are SGHNT and YENEEA. This CDR3 region has 17 residues. CDR3 residues: CASSLDLIGTDQETQYF. CDR3 coding DNA: TGTGCCAGCAGCTTAGATCTAATCGGGACAGACCAAGAGACCCAGTACTTC.

This clone came up a few times. The chain joins TRBV7-9 to TRBJ1-2, with a possible D match to TRBD1 (5 bases). Germline CDR1 and CDR2: SEHNR and FQNEAQ (reference sequence). Trimming left V 1 base short and J 8 bases short, with 11 bases between. CDR3 length: 13 residues. The CDR3 is CASSLVGTEGYTF. DNA for the CDR3: TGTGCCAGCAGCTTAGTAGGGACTGAGGGCTACACCTTC.

This rearrangement joins TRBV6-2 or TRBV6-3 to TRBJ2-1; D gene uncertain. Germline V lookup: CDR1 MNHEY, CDR2 SVGEGT. The CDR3 spans 14 residues. The ends were cut back, 2 bases at V and 2 bases at J, with 7 bases in the middle. The CDR3 DNA reads as TGTGCCAGCAGTTACATGGATACCTACAATGAGCAGTTCTTC. It is translated as CASSYMDTYNEQFF.

The chain employs TRBV18 and TRBJ2-3, with 11 bases fitting TRBD1. The CDR3 is 15 amino acids. V shed 3 bases, J shed 2 bases, and the junction held 1 base outside the gene matches. Germline CDR1 reads KGHSH; CDR2 reads LQKENI. The CDR3 reads CASSPGQGATDTQYF. In nucleotides, the CDR3 is TGTGCCAGCTCACCTGGACAGGGGGCCACAGATACGCAGTATTTT.

V usage is TRBV10-1 and J usage is TRBJ2-3; D gene ambiguous. This CDR3 region has 14 residues. Trimming stripped 0 bases from V and 2 bases from J, with 6 bases between. Germline loops: CDR1 WNHNN, CDR2 SYGVQD (reference sequence). CDR3 sequence (DNA): TGCGCCAGCAGTGAGTCTATCTTCACAGATACGCAGTATTTT. Translating it yields CASSESIFTDTQYF.

The count of this clone is one. The chain links TRBV11-2 to TRBJ1-1, with 12 bases lining up with TRBD1. V was pared by 4 bases and J by 3 bases, with 9 bases of the junction left unmatched. The germline V gene has CDR1 SGHAT and CDR2 FQNNGV. This CDR3 region has 17 residues. CDR3 coding DNA: TGTGCCAGCAGCTCAAAGGGACAGGGGGCGTTGGACACTGAAGCTTTCTTT. Its protein product is CASSSKGQGALDTEAFF.

This sequence joins TRBV2 and TRBJ2-4; a possible D gene is TRBD1 (5 bases). The V and J ends lost 6 bases and 4 bases respectively, with 13 bases between them. Germline CDR1 is SNHLY and CDR2 is FYNNEI. The CDR3 contains 14 residues. The CDR3 sequence is CASRVTGLKNIQYF. CDR3 nucleotide sequence: TGTGCCAGCAGGGTAACAGGCCTTAAAAACATTCAGTACTTC.

This sequence joins TRBV7-8 and TRBJ2-7, with D possibly TRBD1 on 5 matching bases. The V gene's germline CDR1 is SGHVS and CDR2 FQNEAQ. V dropped 1 base and J dropped 3 bases, with 13 bases sitting between them. The CDR3 totals 15 residues. The CDR3 loop is CASSLEPGSYYEQYF. CDR3 sequence (DNA): TGTGCCAGCAGCTTAGAGCCAGGGTCATACTACGAGCAGTACTTC.

This clone occurred once. The V and J genes are TRBV7-3 and TRBJ2-7; 10 bases agree with TRBD1. The ends lost 4 bases at V and 4 bases at J; junction bases unmatched: 7. The CDR3 runs to 15 residues. Per germline, CDR1 SGHTA and CDR2 FQGTGA. For the CDR3, the DNA is TGTGCCAGCAGCTCACCGGGACAGGGGAGATACGAGCAGTACTTC. It is translated as CASSSPGQGRYEQYF.

This clone was seen once. This rearrangement joins TRBV28 to TRBJ1-5; a weak D match, TRBD1 (5 bases). Germline CDR1 and CDR2: MDHEN and SYDVKM. The CDR3 totals 17 residues. Trimming stripped 1 base from V and 0 bases from J, with 13 bases between. The CDR3 reads CASSLSLWGDSNQPQHF. The DNA for the CDR3 is TGTGCCAGCAGTTTATCCCTCTGGGGCGATAGCAATCAGCCCCAGCATTTT.

This chain's CDR3 is CASSGTSGTYEQYF. The CDR3 nucleotides are TGTGCCAGCAGTGGGACTAGCGGTACCTACGAGCAGTACTTC. The chain joins TRBV2 to TRBJ2-7; 10 bases agree with TRBD2. CDR3 size: 14 residues. Germline CDR1 is SNHLY and CDR2 is FYNNEI. The V and J ends lost 4 bases and 2 bases, in that order; junction bases with no gene match: 2.

The chain combines TRBV7-9 with TRBJ2-7; 9 bases are shared with TRBD1. The germline V gene has CDR1 SEHNR and CDR2 FQNEAQ (reference sequence). The V and J ends lost 5 bases and 3 bases, in that order; junction bases with no gene match: 11. The length of the CDR3 is 16 residues. The CDR3 DNA sequence: TGTGCCAGCAGCGCCATGAGGGGACAGGGTAACTACGAGCAGTACTTC. It is translated as CASSAMRGQGNYEQYF. The full variable domain, completed using reference TRBV7-9 and TRBJ2-7, is DTGVSQNPRHKITKRGQNVTFRCDPISEHNRLYWYRQTLGQGPEFLTYFQNEAQLEKSRLLSDRFSAERPKGSFSTLEIQRTEQGDSAMYLCASSAMRGQGNYEQYFGPGTRLTVT.

The chain combines TRBV7-6 with TRBJ1-5; 7 positions match TRBD1. Germline CDR1 SGHVS, CDR2 FNYEAQ. J gave up 2 bases and V 2 bases, and 9 bases lay outside the gene matches. The CDR3 spans 17 residues. CDR3 protein: CASSLLPQGPGNQPQHF. CDR3 sequence (DNA): TGTGCCAGCAGCTTACTCCCACAGGGGCCTGGCAATCAGCCCCAGCATTTT.

CDR3 nucleotide sequence: TGTGCCAGCAGCTCAGGGTGGAGGACCCCAGGGCGCAATGAGCAGTTCTTC. Protein sequence: CASSSGWRTPGRNEQFF. This chain connects TRBV3-1 (or the pseudogene TRBV3-2) to TRBJ2-1; D may be TRBD1 or TRBD2 (5 bases each). Trimming cost V 5 bases and J 6 bases, with 23 bases left between them. Germline values: CDR1 LGHDT, CDR2 YNNKEL (reference sequence). The CDR3 covers 17 residues.

The chain uses TRBV18 and TRBJ1-3; TRBD1 aligns across 10 bases. After removal of 2 bases from V and 0 bases from J, the junction contained 4 bases not matched to a gene. The germline gives CDR1 KGHSH, CDR2 LQKENI. This CDR3 is 17 amino acids long. CDR3 sequence reads: CASSPKTGGISGNTIYF. The CDR3 DNA reads as TGTGCCAGCTCACCAAAGACAGGGGGCATCTCTGGAAACACCATATATTTT. The whole variable domain, filled in from reference TRBV18 and TRBJ1-3, reads NAGVMQNPRHLVRRRGQEARLRCSPMKGHSHVYWYRQLPEEGLKFMVYLQKENIIDESGMPKERFSAEFPKEGPSILRIQQVVRGDSAAYFCASSPKTGGISGNTIYFGEGSWLTVV.

The chain joins TRBV29-1 to TRBJ1-1; D gene unclear. The V and J ends lost 5 bases and 1 base respectively, with 11 bases between them. Germline CDR1 SQVTM, CDR2 ANQGSEA. This CDR3 is built from 13 residues. The CDR3 DNA reads TGCAGCGTTAGAGGTCAGGAGAACACTGAAGCTTTCTTT. It yields the protein CSVRGQENTEAFF.

Points on this clone: The sample has other DNA sequences that encode this CDR3 too. The chain combines TRBV7-3 with TRBJ2-5; 10 nucleotides match TRBD2. The V and J ends lost 2 bases and 1 base, in that order; junction bases with no gene match: 1. The CDR3 is made up of 15 amino acids. Germline V gives CDR1 SGHTA, CDR2 FQGTGA. The CDR3 loop reads CASSLLAGVQETQYF. CDR3 DNA sequence: TGTGCCAGCAGCTTACTAGCGGGGGTCCAAGAGACCCAGTACTTC.